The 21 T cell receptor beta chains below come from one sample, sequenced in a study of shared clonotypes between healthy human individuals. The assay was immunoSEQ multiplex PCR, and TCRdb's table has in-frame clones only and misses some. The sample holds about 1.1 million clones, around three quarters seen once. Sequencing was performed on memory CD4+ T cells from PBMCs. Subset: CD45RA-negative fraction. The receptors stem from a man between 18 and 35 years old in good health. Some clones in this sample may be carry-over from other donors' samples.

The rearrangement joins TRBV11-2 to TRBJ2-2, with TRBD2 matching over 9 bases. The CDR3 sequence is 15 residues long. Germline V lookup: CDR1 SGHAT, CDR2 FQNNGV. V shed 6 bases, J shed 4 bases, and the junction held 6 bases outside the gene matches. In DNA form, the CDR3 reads TGTGCCAGCAGTCTTAGCGGGAGATTCACCGGGGAGCTGTTTTTT. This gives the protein CASSLSGRFTGELFF.

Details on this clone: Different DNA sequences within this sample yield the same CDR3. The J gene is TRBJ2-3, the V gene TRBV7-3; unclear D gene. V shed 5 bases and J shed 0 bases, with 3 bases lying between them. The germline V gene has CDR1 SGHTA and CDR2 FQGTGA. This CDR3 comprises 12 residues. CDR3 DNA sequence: TGTGCCAGCAGCCCGAGCACAGATACGCAGTATTTT. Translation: CASSPSTDTQYF.

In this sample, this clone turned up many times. The CDR3 nucleotides are TGCGCCAGCAGCCCTCTCGATCCATCGATCCAGTACTTC. Its translation: CASSPLDPSIQYF. The chain is built from TRBV4-1 and TRBJ2-5; the D is unclear. This CDR3 contains 13 residues. The germline V gene has CDR1 MGHRA and CDR2 YSYEKL. Between the trimmed V and J ends, which lost 4 bases and 10 bases, there was a span of 16 bases.

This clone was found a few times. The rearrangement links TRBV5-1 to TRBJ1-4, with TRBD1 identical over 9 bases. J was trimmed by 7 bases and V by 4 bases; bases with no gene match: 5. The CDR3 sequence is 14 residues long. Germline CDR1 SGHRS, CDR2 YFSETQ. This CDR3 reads CASSLWTGVEKLFF. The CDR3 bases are TGCGCCAGCAGCCTATGGACAGGGGTTGAAAAACTGTTTTTT. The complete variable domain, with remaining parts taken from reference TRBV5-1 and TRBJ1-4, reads KAGVTQTPRYLIKTRGQQVTLSCSPISGHRSVSWYQQTPGQGLQFLFEYFSETQRNKGNFPGRFSGRQFSNSRSEMNVSTLELGDSALYLCASSLWTGVEKLFFGSGTQLSVL.

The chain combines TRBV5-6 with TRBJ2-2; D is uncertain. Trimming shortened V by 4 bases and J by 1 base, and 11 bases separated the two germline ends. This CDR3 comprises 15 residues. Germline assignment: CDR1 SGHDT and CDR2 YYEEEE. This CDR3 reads CASSPLDQNTGELFF. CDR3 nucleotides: TGTGCCAGCAGCCCCCTGGACCAGAACACCGGGGAGCTGTTTTTT.

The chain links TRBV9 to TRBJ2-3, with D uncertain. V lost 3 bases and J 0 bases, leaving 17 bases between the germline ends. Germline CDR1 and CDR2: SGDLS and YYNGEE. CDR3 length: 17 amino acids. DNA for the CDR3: TGTGCCAGCAGCGGGGCCCGGAGTTTTCTTAGCACAGATACGCAGTATTTT. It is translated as CASSGARSFLSTDTQYF.

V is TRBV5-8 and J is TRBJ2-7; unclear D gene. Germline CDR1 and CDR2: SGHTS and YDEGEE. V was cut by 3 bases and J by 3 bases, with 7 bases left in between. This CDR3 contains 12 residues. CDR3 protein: CASSSVYYEQYF. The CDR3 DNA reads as TGTGCCAGCAGCTCAGTCTACTACGAGCAGTACTTC.

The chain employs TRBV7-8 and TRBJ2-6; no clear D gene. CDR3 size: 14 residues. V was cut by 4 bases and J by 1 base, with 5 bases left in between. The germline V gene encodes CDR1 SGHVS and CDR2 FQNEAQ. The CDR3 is CASSWVSGANVLTF. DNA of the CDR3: TGTGCCAGCAGCTGGGTATCTGGGGCCAACGTCCTGACTTTC.

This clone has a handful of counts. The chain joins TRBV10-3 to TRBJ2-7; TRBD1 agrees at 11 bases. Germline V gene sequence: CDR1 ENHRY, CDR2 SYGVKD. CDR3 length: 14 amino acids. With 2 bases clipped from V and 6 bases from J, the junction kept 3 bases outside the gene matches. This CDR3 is CAISEGQGASEQYF. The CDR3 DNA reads TGTGCCATCAGTGAGGGACAGGGGGCGTCCGAGCAGTACTTC.

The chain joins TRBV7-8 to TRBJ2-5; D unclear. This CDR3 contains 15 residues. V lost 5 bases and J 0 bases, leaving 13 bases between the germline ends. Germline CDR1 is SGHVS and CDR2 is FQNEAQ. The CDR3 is CASSSRRRNQETQYF. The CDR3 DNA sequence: TGTGCCAGCAGCAGTCGACGGCGCAACCAAGAGACCCAGTACTTC.

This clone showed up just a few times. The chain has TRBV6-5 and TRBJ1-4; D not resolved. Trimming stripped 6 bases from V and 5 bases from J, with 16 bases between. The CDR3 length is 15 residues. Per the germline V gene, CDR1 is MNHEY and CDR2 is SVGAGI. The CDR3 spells CASRPTGRENEKLFF. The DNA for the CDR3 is TGTGCCAGCAGACCGACCGGGAGGGAGAATGAAAAACTGTTTTTT.

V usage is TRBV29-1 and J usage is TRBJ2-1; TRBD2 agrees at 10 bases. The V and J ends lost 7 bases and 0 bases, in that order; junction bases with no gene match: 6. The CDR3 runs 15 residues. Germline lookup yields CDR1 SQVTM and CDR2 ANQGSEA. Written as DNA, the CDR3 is TGCAGCGGGACTAGCGGTCTCCTCTCCTACAATGAGCAGTTCTTC. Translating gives CSGTSGLLSYNEQFF.

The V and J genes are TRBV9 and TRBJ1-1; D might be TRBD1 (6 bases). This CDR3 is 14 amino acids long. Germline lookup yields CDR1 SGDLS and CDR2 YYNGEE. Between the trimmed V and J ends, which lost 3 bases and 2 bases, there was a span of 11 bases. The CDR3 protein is CASSAQGFNTEAFF. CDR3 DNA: TGTGCCAGCAGCGCCCAGGGGTTTAACACTGAAGCTTTCTTT.

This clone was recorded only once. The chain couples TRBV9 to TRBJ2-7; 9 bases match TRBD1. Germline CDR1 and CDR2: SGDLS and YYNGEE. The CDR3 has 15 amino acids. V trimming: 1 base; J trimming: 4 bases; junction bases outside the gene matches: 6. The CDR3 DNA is TGTGCCAGCAGCGTATCCGGGACAGGGAGATACGAGCAGTACTTC. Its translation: CASSVSGTGRYEQYF.

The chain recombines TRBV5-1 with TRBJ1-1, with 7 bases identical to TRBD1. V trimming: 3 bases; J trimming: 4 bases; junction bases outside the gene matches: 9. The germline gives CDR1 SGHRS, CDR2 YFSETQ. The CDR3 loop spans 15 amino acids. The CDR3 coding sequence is TGCGCCAGCAGCTCGCTAGGACAGGTCACCACTGAAGCTTTCTTT. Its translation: CASSSLGQVTTEAFF.

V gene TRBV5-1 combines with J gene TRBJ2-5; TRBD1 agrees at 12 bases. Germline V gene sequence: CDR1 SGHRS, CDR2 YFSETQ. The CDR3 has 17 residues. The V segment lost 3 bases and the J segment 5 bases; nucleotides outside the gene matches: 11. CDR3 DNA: TGCGCCAGCAGCTCTCTGCCGGGACAGGGGGCAGGGGAGACCCAGTACTTC. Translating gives CASSSLPGQGAGETQYF.

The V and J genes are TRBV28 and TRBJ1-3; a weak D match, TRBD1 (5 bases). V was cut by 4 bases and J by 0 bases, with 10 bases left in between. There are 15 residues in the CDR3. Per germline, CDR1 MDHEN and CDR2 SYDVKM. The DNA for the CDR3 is TGTGCCAGCAGTTCCCAGGGTCACTCTGGAAACACCATATATTTT. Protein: CASSSQGHSGNTIYF.

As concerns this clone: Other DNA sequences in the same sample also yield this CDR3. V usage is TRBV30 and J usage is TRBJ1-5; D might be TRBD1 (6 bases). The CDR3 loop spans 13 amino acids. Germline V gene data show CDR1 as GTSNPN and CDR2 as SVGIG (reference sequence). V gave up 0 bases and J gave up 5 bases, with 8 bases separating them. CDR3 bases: TGTGCCTGGAGTGTCAGGGGTGATCAGCCCCAGCATTTT. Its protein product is CAWSVRGDQPQHF.

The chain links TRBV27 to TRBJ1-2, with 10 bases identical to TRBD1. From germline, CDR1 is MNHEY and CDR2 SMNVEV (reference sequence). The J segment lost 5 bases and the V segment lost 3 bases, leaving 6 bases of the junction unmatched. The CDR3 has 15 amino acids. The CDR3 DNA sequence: TGTGCCAGCAGTTTCCGACGGACAGGGGGGTATGGCTACACCTTC. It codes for CASSFRRTGGYGYTF.

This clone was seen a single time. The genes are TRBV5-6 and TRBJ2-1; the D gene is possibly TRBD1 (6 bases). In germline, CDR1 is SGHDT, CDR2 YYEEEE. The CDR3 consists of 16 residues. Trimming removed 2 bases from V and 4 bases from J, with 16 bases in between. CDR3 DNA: TGTGCCAGCAGCTTTCTAGGAACAGGGCATTACAATGAGCAGTTCTTC. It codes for CASSFLGTGHYNEQFF.

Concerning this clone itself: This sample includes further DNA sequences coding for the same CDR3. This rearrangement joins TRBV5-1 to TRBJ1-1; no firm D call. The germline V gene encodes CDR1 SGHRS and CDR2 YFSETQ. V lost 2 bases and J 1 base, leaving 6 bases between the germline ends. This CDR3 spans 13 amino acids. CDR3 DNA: TGCGCCAGCAGCTTAGACACGAACACTGAAGCTTTCTTT. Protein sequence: CASSLDTNTEAFF.